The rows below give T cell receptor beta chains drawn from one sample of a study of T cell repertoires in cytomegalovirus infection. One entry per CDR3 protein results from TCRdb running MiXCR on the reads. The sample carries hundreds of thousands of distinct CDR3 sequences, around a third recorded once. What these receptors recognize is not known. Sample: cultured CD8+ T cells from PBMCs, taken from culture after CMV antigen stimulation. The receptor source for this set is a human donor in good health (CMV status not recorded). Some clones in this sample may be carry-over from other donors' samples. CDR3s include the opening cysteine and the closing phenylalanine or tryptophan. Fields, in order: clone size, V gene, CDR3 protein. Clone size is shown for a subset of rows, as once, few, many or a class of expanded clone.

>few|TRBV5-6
CASYDRDSRWDTQYF
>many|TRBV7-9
CASSGGTGTEAFF
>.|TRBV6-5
CASSYSSGHEQFF
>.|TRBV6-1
CASSESTVSTDTQYF
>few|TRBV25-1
CASSGSRSPLHF
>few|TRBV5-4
CASSSRQGTKNIQYF
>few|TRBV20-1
CSAIAGGNQETQYF
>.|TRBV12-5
CASGLWLAFSYEQYF
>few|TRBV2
CATLFRQALYNEQFF
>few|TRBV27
CASAPWDRQETQYF
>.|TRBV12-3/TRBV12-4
CASSLNDGEQFF
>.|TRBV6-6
CASSSAPEAFF
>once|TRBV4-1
CASSQGSGSTEAFF
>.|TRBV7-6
CASSLVRSWTTASSYNEQFF
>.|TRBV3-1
CASFGRGELFF
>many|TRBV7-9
CASSPPGTSGTQYF
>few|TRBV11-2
CASSLRQAYGYTF
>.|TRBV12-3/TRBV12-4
CASSLVGSRLGETQYF
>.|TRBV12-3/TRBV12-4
CASSPLTLAGGRQETQYF
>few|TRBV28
CASSDRTDSNQPQHF
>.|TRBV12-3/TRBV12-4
CASSLVLGGISGNTIYF
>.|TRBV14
CASSQVDSGGADTQYF
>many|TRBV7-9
CASSLEVGTDEAFF
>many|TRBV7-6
CASSLGPEEGVSYNEQFF
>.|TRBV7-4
CASSVEQFF
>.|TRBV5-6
CASSLAGQGRAFF
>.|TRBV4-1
CASSPPGAGTSVTDTQYF
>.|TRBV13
CASSSLGSGGTSYNEQFF
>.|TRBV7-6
CASSSDRGFHNEQFF
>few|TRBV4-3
CASTLHTNTGELFF
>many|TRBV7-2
CASSSGTGGRETQYF
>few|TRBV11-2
CASSLVTVEQFF
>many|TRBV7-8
CASSSATGELFF
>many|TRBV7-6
CASSPEGPGEGNQPQHF
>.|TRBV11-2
CASSAGTGDLYNEQFF
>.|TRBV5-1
CASSLRPDRAALNEQFF
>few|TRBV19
CASSPKRGSSTDTQYF
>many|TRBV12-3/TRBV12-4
CASKTGLYTEAFF
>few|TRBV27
CASIPSGVSYEQYF
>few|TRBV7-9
CASSPPPGGIQETQYF
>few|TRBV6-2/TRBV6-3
CASSGDGGTYEQYF
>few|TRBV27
CASRLGGSADTQYF
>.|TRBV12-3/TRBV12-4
CASSPRAGGTEAFF
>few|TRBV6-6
CASTPGGYQPQHF
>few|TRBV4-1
CASSQEQGTYEQYF
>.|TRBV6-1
CASRGTSGAYNEQFF
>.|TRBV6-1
CASSGSRGAGETQYF